This TCR beta chain was identified during a study of T cell responses to AZD1222 COVID-19 vaccine. Whole-study findings and limits: Spike was spanned by vaccine-associated CD4 TCRs, which were dominant at 160-218 and 743-854. Elevations in Spike-specific TCR breadth and depth followed administration of two AZD1222 doses. Donors in the cohort were predominantly white British and more often female, and clonal diversity was possibly underestimated.

Turning to this clone: Its cognate antigen is unknown.

With V trimmed by 4 bases and J by 8 bases, 0 bases remained unmatched. The CDR3 is made up of 13 amino acids. CDR1 is MRHNA and CDR2 is SNTAGT in the germline V gene. Using immunoSEQ multiplex PCR, the repertoire was profiled, and TCRdb retains in-frame clones only, with some absent. The sample carries 65,000 to 80,000 clones, 90% recorded once. The V and J genes are TRBV6-4 and TRBJ2-1, with 12 bases lining up with TRBD2. The source was peripheral blood, collected on day 0 of AZD1222 vaccination. The receptor comes from an adult in good health. In nucleotides, the CDR3 is TGTGCCAGCAGTGGACTAGCGGGAGATGAGCAGTTCTTC. Protein sequence: CASSGLAGDEQFF.